Listed here are 6 T cell receptor beta chains from one sample, sequenced in a study of cytomegalovirus exposure and HLA in healthy donors. The PCR contained 60 Vbeta and 13 Jbeta primers. Sequenced by immunoSEQ multiplex PCR; TCRdb stores in-frame clones only, minus some. The ten top clones account for less than 6%, within a sample of some 70,000 clones. The specimen was PBMCs. The source of these receptors is a middle-aged man in good health and CMV-seronegative.

The chain recombines TRBV6-1 with TRBJ2-5, with TRBD2 matching 14 bases. This CDR3 spans 16 amino acids. The J segment lost 2 bases and the V segment lost 4 bases, leaving 3 bases of the junction unmatched. Germline assignment: CDR1 MNHNS and CDR2 SASEGT. CDR3 residues: CASSGRLAGGQETQYF. The CDR3 DNA follows: TGTGCCAGCAGTGGCCGACTAGCGGGAGGGCAAGAGACCCAGTACTTC.

The rearrangement links TRBV7-2 to TRBJ1-1; D not resolved. V was pared by 5 bases and J by 5 bases, with 12 bases between. Looked up from germline, CDR1 is SGHTA and CDR2 is FQGNSA. This CDR3 has 13 amino acids. The CDR3 sequence: CASSPRTLTEAFF. The CDR3 nucleotides read TGTGCCAGCAGCCCGAGGACTTTGACTGAAGCTTTCTTT.

The V call is TRBV5-8, the J call TRBJ2-1; no clear D gene. V was trimmed by 3 bases and J by 1 base, leaving 11 bases between them. Germline-derived CDR1 and CDR2 are SGHTS and YDEGEE. CDR3 length equals 15 residues. The CDR3 DNA reads as TGTGCCAGCAGCTGGGTTTACGGGTCCTACAATGAGCAGTTCTTC. Its protein is CASSWVYGSYNEQFF.

The chain has TRBV25-1 and TRBJ1-2, with D hard to call. Germline V lookup: CDR1 MGHDK, CDR2 SYGVNS. The CDR3 runs to 15 residues. V was shortened by 3 bases and J by 4 bases, with 15 bases between the two germline ends. For the CDR3, the DNA is TGTGCCAGCAGTGAGCCGGGGAGAGAGGGCTATGGCTACACCTTC. Protein sequence: CASSEPGREGYGYTF.

This chain uses TRBV19 with TRBJ1-1, with D unclear. Germline V gene lookup returns CDR1 LNHDA and CDR2 SQIVND (reference sequence). The germline V and J ends were trimmed by 3 bases and 11 bases, with 13 bases remaining between them. This CDR3 region has 12 residues. CDR3 amino acids: CASSMAATGAFF. CDR3 DNA: TGTGCCAGTAGTATGGCCGCGACGGGGGCTTTCTTT.

J is TRBJ1-1 and V is TRBV5-6; 7 bases map to TRBD1. CDR3 length: 13 residues. V lost 4 bases and J lost 1; bases outside the gene matches: 1. The germline V gene has CDR1 SGHDT and CDR2 YYEEEE. The CDR3 here is CASSGDRNTEAFF. CDR3 nucleotides: TGTGCCAGCAGCGGGGACAGGAACACTGAAGCTTTCTTT.